The next 5 T cell receptor beta chains were all read from a single sample in a study of T cell responses to AZD1222 COVID-19 vaccine. Repertoires were generated with immunoSEQ multiplex PCR, while TCRdb's copy carries only in-frame clones and drops some. This sample carries fewer than 85,000 clones, nearly 90% of them seen once, and the ten largest clones take around 1.3%. The sample consisted of peripheral blood, taken 28 days after the second AZD1222 dose. These receptors were collected from an adult who received the AZD1222 COVID-19 vaccine.

The chain uses TRBV7-2 and TRBJ1-1; the D gene is possibly TRBD1 (5 bases). Trimming cost V 0 bases and J 7 bases, with 12 bases left between them. The germline V gene has CDR1 SGHTA and CDR2 FQGNSA. This CDR3 is 14 amino acids long. The CDR3 bases are TGTGCCAGCAGCTTAGCTGGGACGCCATTTGAAGCTTTCTTT. The encoded protein is CASSLAGTPFEAFF.

The J gene is TRBJ1-2, the V gene TRBV9, with TRBD1 identical over 9 bases. With 4 bases clipped from V and 4 bases from J, the junction kept 8 bases outside the gene matches. This CDR3 comprises 15 residues. In germline, CDR1 is SGDLS, CDR2 YYNGEE. The CDR3 DNA follows: TGTGCCAGCAGCCAACTACAGGGGGCCGGCTATGGCTACACCTTC. Encoded protein: CASSQLQGAGYGYTF.

This clone was observed a handful of times. The CDR3 coding sequence is TGTGCCAGCAGCCCCGGGACTAGCAATGAGCAGTTCTTC. It yields the protein CASSPGTSNEQFF. This chain joins TRBV7-3 and TRBJ2-1; 8 positions match TRBD2. Germline V gives CDR1 SGHTA, CDR2 FQGTGA. Trimming removed 5 bases from V and 6 bases from J; junction bases left unmatched: 3. The CDR3 has 13 amino acids.

Comments on this clone: Other DNA sequences of this sample code for an identical CDR3. J is TRBJ1-1 and V is TRBV19; D unclear. With 4 bases removed from V and 2 bases from J, the gap between germline ends came to 5 bases. Looked up from germline, CDR1 is LNHDA and CDR2 is SQIVND (reference sequence). This CDR3 spans 12 amino acids. The CDR3 reads CASSRGNTEAFF. In DNA, the CDR3 is TGTGCCAGTAGTAGGGGTAACACTGAAGCTTTCTTT.

This clone was recorded once. The junction differs from germline at one of its ends, possibly a read error. J is TRBJ2-5 and V is TRBV18; TRBD1 agrees at 9 bases. The germline gives CDR1 KGHSH, CDR2 LQKENI. This CDR3 has 15 residues. As DNA, the CDR3 is TGTGCCAGCTCGCCACGCTCGACAGGGGGGGAGACCCAGTACTTC. This codes for CASSPRSTGGETQYF.